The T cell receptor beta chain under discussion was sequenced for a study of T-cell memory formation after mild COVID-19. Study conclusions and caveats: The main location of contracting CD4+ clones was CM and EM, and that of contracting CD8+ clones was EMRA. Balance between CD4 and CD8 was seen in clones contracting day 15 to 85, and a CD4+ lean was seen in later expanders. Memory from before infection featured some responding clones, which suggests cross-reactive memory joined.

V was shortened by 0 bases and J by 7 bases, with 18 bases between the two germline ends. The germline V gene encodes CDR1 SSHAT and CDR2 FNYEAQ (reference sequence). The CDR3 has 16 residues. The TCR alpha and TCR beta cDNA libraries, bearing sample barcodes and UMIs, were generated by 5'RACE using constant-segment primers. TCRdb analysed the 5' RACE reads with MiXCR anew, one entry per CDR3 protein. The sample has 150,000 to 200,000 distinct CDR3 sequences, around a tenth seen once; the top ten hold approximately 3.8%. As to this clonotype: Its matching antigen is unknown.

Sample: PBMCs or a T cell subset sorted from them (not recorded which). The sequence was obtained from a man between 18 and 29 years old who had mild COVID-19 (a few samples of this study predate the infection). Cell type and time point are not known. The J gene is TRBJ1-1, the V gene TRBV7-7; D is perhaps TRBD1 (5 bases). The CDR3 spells CASSLADGALTLEAFF. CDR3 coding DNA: TGTGCCAGCAGCTTAGCCGACGGGGCATTGACCCTTGAAGCTTTCTTT.